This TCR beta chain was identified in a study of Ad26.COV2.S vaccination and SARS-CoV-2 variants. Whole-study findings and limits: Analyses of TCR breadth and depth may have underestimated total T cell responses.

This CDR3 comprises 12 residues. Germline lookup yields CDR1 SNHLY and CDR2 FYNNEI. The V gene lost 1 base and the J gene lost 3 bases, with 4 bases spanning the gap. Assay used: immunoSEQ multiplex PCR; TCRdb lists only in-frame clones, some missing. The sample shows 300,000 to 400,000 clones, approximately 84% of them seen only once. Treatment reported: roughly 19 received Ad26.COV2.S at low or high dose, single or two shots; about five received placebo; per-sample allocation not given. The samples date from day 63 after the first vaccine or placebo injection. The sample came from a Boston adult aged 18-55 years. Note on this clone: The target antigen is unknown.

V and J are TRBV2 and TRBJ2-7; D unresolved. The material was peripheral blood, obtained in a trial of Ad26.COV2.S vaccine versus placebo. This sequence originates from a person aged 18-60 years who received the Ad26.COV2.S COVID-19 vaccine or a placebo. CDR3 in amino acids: CASSEDIYEQYF. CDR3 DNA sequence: TGTGCCAGCAGTGAAGACATCTACGAGCAGTACTTC.